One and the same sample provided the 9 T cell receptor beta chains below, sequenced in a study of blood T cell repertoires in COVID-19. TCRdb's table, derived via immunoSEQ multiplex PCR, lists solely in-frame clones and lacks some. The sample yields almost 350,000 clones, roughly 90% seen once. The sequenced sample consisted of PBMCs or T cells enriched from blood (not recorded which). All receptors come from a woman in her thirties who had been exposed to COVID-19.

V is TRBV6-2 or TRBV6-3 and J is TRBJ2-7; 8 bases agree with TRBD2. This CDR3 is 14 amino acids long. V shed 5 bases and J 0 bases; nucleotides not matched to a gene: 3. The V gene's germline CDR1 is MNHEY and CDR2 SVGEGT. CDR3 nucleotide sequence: TGTGCCAGCAGTCCCGGGACTAGCTCCTACGAGCAGTACTTC. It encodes CASSPGTSSYEQYF.

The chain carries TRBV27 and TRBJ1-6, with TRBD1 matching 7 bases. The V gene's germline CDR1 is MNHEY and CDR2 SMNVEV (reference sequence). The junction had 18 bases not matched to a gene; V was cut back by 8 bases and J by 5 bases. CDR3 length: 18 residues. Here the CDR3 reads CASRRGQESYSNNSPLHF. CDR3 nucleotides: TGTGCCAGCCGCAGAGGACAGGAGTCGTATTCGAATAATTCACCCCTCCACTTT.

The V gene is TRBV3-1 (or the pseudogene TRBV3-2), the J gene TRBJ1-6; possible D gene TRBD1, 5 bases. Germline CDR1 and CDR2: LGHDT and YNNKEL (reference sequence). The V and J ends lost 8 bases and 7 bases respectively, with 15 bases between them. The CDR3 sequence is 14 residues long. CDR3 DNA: TGTGCCAGCGGGGGGTTCATCGGGAATTCACCCCTCCACTTT. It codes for CASGGFIGNSPLHF.

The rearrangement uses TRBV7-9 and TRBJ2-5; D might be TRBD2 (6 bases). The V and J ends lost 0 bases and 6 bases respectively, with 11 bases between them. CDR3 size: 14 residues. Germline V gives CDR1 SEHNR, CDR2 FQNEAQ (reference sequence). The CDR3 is CASSLALGGKTQYF. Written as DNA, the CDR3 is TGTGCCAGCAGCTTAGCGCTGGGGGGAAAGACCCAGTACTTC. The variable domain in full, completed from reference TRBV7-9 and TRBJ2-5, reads DTGVSQNPRHKITKRGQNVTFRCDPISEHNRLYWYRQTLGQGPEFLTYFQNEAQLEKSRLLSDRFSAERPKGSFSTLEIQRTEQGDSAMYLCASSLALGGKTQYFGPGTRLLVL.

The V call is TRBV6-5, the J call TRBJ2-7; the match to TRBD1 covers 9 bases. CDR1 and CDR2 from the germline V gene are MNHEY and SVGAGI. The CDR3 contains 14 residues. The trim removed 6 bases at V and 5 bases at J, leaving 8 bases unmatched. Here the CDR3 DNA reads TGTGCCAGCAGACCCCGGGACAGGGTTCACGAGCAGTACTTC. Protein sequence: CASRPRDRVHEQYF.

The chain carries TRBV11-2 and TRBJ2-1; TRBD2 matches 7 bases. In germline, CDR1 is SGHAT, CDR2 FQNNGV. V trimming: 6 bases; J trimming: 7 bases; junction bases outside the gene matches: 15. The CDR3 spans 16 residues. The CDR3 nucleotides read TGTGCCAGCAGTGGCCCGGGGGGTAGCATAGTGAATGAGCAGTTCTTC. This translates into CASSGPGGSIVNEQFF.

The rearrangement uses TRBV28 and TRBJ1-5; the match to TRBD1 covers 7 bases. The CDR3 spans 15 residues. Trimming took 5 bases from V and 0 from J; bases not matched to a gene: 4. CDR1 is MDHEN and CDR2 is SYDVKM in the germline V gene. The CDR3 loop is CASSRTGISNQPQHF. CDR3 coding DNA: TGTGCCAGCAGTAGGACAGGAATTAGCAATCAGCCCCAGCATTTT.

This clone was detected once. The CDR3 sequence is CAVASSTSPQYF. Written as DNA, the CDR3 is TGTGCGGTGGCCTCTTCGACTTCCCCCCAGTACTTC. The chain combines TRBV30 with TRBJ2-7; D remains unclear. This CDR3 region has 12 residues. Germline-derived CDR1 and CDR2 are GTSNPN and SVGIG (reference sequence).

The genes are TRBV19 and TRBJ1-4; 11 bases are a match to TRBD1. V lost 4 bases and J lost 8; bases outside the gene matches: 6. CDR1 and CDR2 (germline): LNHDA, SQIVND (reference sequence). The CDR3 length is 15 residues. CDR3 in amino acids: CASSRRTGGGEKLFF. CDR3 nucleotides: TGTGCCAGTAGTAGACGGACAGGGGGCGGAGAAAAACTGTTTTTT.